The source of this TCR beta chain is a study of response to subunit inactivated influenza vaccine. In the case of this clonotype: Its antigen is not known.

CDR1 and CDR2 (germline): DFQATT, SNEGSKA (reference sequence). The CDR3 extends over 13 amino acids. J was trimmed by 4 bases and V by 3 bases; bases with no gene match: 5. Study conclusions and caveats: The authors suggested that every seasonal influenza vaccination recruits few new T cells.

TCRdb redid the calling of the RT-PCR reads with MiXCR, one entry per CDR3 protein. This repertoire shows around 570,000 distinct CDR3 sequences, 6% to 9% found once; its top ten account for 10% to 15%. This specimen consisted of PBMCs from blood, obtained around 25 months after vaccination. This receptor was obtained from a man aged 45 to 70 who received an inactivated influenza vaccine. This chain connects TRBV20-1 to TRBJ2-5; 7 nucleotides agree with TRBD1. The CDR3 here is CSASYRGRETQYF. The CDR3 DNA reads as TGCAGTGCTAGTTACAGGGGACGAGAGACCCAGTACTTC.